These 27 T cell receptor beta chains share one sample of origin, sequenced in a study of spatial heterogeneity in lung cancer (dated by TCRdb to between 2018 and 2021). Results the study describes overall, beyond this receptor: The tumor nonsynonymous mutation count correlated with the number of expanded alpha and beta TCRs within the tumor.

Read against the paper, the sample's time point label means: sample taken at primary tumor resection. The antigens these receptors bind are not known. The library was obtained by 5' RACE. Sequencing used a NextSeq 500. TCRdb trimmed the raw reads at Q25, called clones with MiXCR and kept productive beta chains. Each entry is one CDR3 protein sequence, shown with its most common DNA and genes. Here the sample has about 27,000 distinct CDR3 sequences; more than 5.5% occur a single time. Together, the top ten hold about 25% of the sample. The sequencing here drew on lung tumor tissue, taken at surgery. Receptors originate from a male donor with early-stage non-small cell lung cancer.

This clonotype has at least ten counts. The rearrangement links TRBV4-2 to TRBJ2-2; the D gene is possibly TRBD2 (5 bases). The CDR3 is 18 amino acids. Trimming took off 1 base at V and 4 bases at J, with 19 bases between the two ends. Germline loops: CDR1 LGHNA, CDR2 YNFKEQ. The CDR3 protein is CASSQVLGSSLVTGELFF. The CDR3 DNA sequence: TGTGCCAGCAGCCAAGTACTTGGGTCTAGCCTGGTCACCGGGGAGCTGTTTTTT.

This clonotype has a count of ten or more. The chain carries TRBV2 and TRBJ1-5, with 8 bases fitting TRBD1. The CDR3 is 17 amino acids. Germline loops: CDR1 SNHLY, CDR2 FYNNEI. The V segment lost 1 base and the J segment 3 bases; nucleotides outside the gene matches: 8. The CDR3, as DNA: TGTGCCAGCAGTGAAGGGGCGACAGGGGCATCCAATCAGCCCCAGCATTTT. This codes for CASSEGATGASNQPQHF.

The chain carries TRBV7-2 and TRBJ1-2; D possibly corresponds to TRBD1 (6 bases). CDR3 length equals 15 residues. The V end was cut by 1 base, the J end by 0 bases, with 9 bases between. CDR1 is SGHTA, CDR2 FQGNSA, per germline. CDR3 region: CASSLGHRANYGYTF. The CDR3 DNA follows: TGTGCCAGCAGCTTAGGTCACAGGGCTAACTATGGCTACACCTTC.

This clonotype was detected ten times or more. The chain carries TRBV28 and TRBJ1-1, with 8 bases aligning to TRBD1. CDR3 length: 12 amino acids. Germline trimming cut 10 bases from V and 6 bases from J; bases unmatched to any gene: 7. Germline-derived CDR1 and CDR2 are MDHEN and SYDVKM. For the CDR3, the DNA is TGTGCCACCACGGACAGGGCGGCTGAAGCTTTCTTT. Its translation is CATTDRAAEAFF.

This clonotype was found many times. The chain combines TRBV6-2 or TRBV6-3 with TRBJ1-1; D is uncertain. This CDR3 is built from 13 residues. The V end was cut by 1 base, the J end by 0 bases, with 3 bases between. CDR1 MNHEY and CDR2 SVGEGT come from the germline V gene. In DNA form, the CDR3 reads TGTGCCAGCAGTTACTTTGTGAACACTGAAGCTTTCTTT. Protein product: CASSYFVNTEAFF.

In its sample, this clonotype was seen a few times. This chain joins TRBV7-2 and TRBJ1-4; 10 bases match TRBD1. CDR1 is SGHTA and CDR2 is FQGNSA in the germline V gene. Trimming cost V 5 bases and J 7 bases; bases outside gene matches: 7. The CDR3 runs to 15 residues. The CDR3 sequence is CASSHDWTGGEKLFF. The CDR3 coding sequence is TGTGCCAGCAGCCACGACTGGACAGGGGGTGAAAAACTGTTTTTT.

The V gene is TRBV4-3, the J gene TRBJ1-3; a weak D match, TRBD1 (6 bases). Per the germline V gene, CDR1 is LGHNA and CDR2 is YSLEER. The CDR3 covers 16 residues. V was shortened by 4 bases and J by 0 bases, with 13 bases between the two germline ends. The CDR3 DNA reads as TGCGCCAGCAGCCTGACGACAGGCCCCTCTGGAAACACCATATATTTT. Its translation: CASSLTTGPSGNTIYF.

This clonotype was found a few times. J is TRBJ2-5 and V is TRBV6-5; no clear D. V was trimmed by 2 bases and J by 0 bases, leaving 4 bases between them. Germline V gives CDR1 MNHEY, CDR2 SVGAGI. The CDR3 sequence is 13 residues long. The CDR3 DNA reads as TGTGCCAGCAGTTACCGACACCAAGAGACCCAGTACTTC. This encodes CASSYRHQETQYF.

In its sample, this clonotype was seen many times. The genes are TRBV10-3 and TRBJ2-3; 10 bases align to TRBD2. CDR1 ENHRY and CDR2 SYGVKD come from the germline V gene. The CDR3 length is 14 residues. The V gene end was trimmed by 10 bases and the J gene end by 3 bases; junction bases not matched to a gene: 7. CDR3 DNA: TGTGCCACGGGGCTAGCGGGGGCTACAGATACGCAGTATTTT. Residues: CATGLAGATDTQYF.

This clonotype was observed a handful of times. The chain is built from TRBV12-3 or TRBV12-4 and TRBJ1-3; 7 nucleotides match TRBD1. The CDR3 extends over 15 amino acids. With V trimmed by 3 bases and J by 3 bases, 5 bases remained unmatched. Here the CDR3 reads CASSFRQGDGNTIYF. CDR3 coding DNA: TGTGCCAGCAGTTTCCGACAGGGTGATGGAAACACCATATATTTT.

The chain links TRBV4-1 to TRBJ2-1, with a weak D call TRBD2 (6 bases). CDR3 size: 15 residues. V gave up 0 bases and J gave up 8 bases, with 14 bases separating them. CDR1 MGHRA and CDR2 YSYEKL come from the germline V gene. CDR3 amino acids: CASSQDSGRGDEQFF. For the CDR3, the DNA is TGCGCCAGCAGCCAAGATTCAGGGCGGGGCGATGAGCAGTTCTTC.

This clonotype has at least ten counts. The CDR3 nucleotides read TGTGCCAGCAGATCTAGCGGGGAGAGCTCCTACGAGCAGTACTTC. Amino acids: CASRSSGESSYEQYF. This rearrangement joins TRBV25-1 to TRBJ2-7, with TRBD2 identical over 9 bases. CDR3 length: 15 residues. CDR1 MGHDK and CDR2 SYGVNS come from the germline V gene. After removal of 6 bases from V and 0 bases from J, the junction contained 6 bases not matched to a gene.

This clonotype occurred a few times. The rearrangement uses TRBV20-1 and TRBJ1-6, with D unclear. Trimming removed 3 bases at V and 7 bases at J, with 7 bases between. Germline V gives CDR1 DFQATT, CDR2 SNEGSKA (reference sequence). CDR3 length equals 12 residues. The CDR3 DNA reads TGCAGTGCTAGCCGTCCCAATTCACCCCTCCACTTT. This gives the protein CSASRPNSPLHF.

This clonotype was counted at least ten times. This sequence joins TRBV4-2 and TRBJ1-4, with 9 bases that match TRBD1. CDR1 is LGHNA, CDR2 YNFKEQ, per germline. The CDR3 sequence is 18 residues long. V lost 0 bases to trimming and J lost 4 bases; unmatched junction nucleotides: 9. CDR3 nucleotide sequence: TGTGCCAGCAGCCAAGACCTTCCGGACAGGGGCTTTAATGAAAAACTGTTTTTT. Protein: CASSQDLPDRGFNEKLFF.

The chain links TRBV6-6 to TRBJ1-6; 7 bases map to TRBD1. The J segment lost 0 bases and the V segment lost 4 bases, leaving 9 bases of the junction unmatched. Germline V CDR1 and CDR2: MNHNY, SVGAGI (reference sequence). The CDR3 extends over 18 amino acids. The CDR3 region is CASSSPPGGGSYNSPLHF. The CDR3 DNA sequence: TGTGCCAGCAGTTCCCCCCCAGGGGGGGGCTCCTATAATTCACCCCTCCACTTT.

This clonotype was seen at least ten times. V usage is TRBV9 and J usage is TRBJ2-1, with 8 bases fitting TRBD1. Trimming cost V 0 bases and J 8 bases; bases outside gene matches: 4. CDR3 length: 14 amino acids. Germline lookup yields CDR1 SGDLS and CDR2 YYNGEE. Here the CDR3 DNA reads TGTGCCAGCAGCGTAGGAGACAGGGGCGATGAGCAGTTCTTC. The encoded protein is CASSVGDRGDEQFF.

CDR3 coding DNA: TGTGCCAGCAGCGTAGTGGGGTTTAACTATGGCTACACCTTC. Protein sequence: CASSVVGFNYGYTF. The chain couples TRBV9 to TRBJ1-2; no clear D. The CDR3 spans 14 residues. V was cut by 0 bases and J by 1 base, with 7 bases left in between. Per the germline V gene, CDR1 is SGDLS and CDR2 is YYNGEE.

This clonotype was seen a handful of times. This chain uses TRBV5-1 with TRBJ1-2; D unclear. CDR3 length: 12 residues. The germline V and J ends were trimmed by 4 bases and 5 bases, with 9 bases remaining between them. The germline CDR1 and CDR2 sequences are SGHRS and YFSETQ. The CDR3 here is CASSRDFYGYTF. The CDR3 coding sequence is TGCGCCAGCAGCCGAGATTTTTATGGCTACACCTTC.

This clonotype was seen many times. The J gene is TRBJ1-6, the V gene TRBV28, with 7 bases aligning to TRBD1. This CDR3 contains 16 residues. Germline V CDR1 and CDR2: MDHEN, SYDVKM. The ends lost 2 bases at V and 9 bases at J; junction bases unmatched: 10. The CDR3 DNA sequence: TGTGCCAGCAGTTTACTTACAGGGGACTACGGTTCACCCCTCCACTTT. Translated, it gives CASSLLTGDYGSPLHF.

This clonotype has only a few counts. The genes are TRBV30 and TRBJ2-5; D may be TRBD1 (6 bases). The CDR3 totals 14 residues. The germline V gene encodes CDR1 GTSNPN and CDR2 SVGIG (reference sequence). V gave up 1 base and J gave up 5 bases, with 14 bases separating them. For the CDR3, the DNA is TGTGCCTGGAGTGATGGGGGCTTCGGGGAGACCCAGTACTTC. This translates into CAWSDGGFGETQYF.

The CDR3 DNA is TGTGCCAGCAGCCCCCAGGGCCCCCGCTCTGGAAACACCATATATTTT. Translation gives CASSPQGPRSGNTIYF. The chain employs TRBV9 and TRBJ1-3; D perhaps matches TRBD1 (5 bases). Germline values: CDR1 SGDLS, CDR2 YYNGEE. This CDR3 spans 16 amino acids. V was pared by 4 bases and J by 0 bases, with 14 bases between.

This clonotype was counted ten times or more. The V gene is TRBV24-1, the J gene TRBJ2-1; the D gene is possibly TRBD1 (6 bases). The CDR3 extends over 14 amino acids. CDR1 is KGHDR, CDR2 SFDVKD, per germline. V was cut by 2 bases and J by 6 bases, with 10 bases left in between. The CDR3 DNA sequence: TGTGCCACCAGTGATTACAGGGTTGTCAATGAGCAGTTCTTC. The encoded protein is CATSDYRVVNEQFF.

Ten or more counts support this clonotype. This chain connects TRBV19 to TRBJ2-1; TRBD2 might be the D (6 bases). This CDR3 comprises 17 residues. Trimming removed 0 bases from V and 5 bases from J, with 17 bases in between. In germline, CDR1 is LNHDA, CDR2 SQIVND (reference sequence). CDR3 residues: CASSIETGRLIHNEQFF. For the CDR3, the DNA is TGTGCCAGTAGTATAGAAACCGGGAGACTTATTCACAATGAGCAGTTCTTC.

The J gene is TRBJ2-3, the V gene TRBV20-1; tentatively, D is TRBD2 (7 bases). V was pared by 5 bases and J by 6 bases, with 15 bases between. CDR1 and CDR2 from the germline V gene are DFQATT and SNEGSKA (reference sequence). The CDR3 sequence is 13 residues long. The CDR3 bases are TGCAGTGCTCCTAGGGGGGGGCATGATACGCAGTATTTT. Encoded protein: CSAPRGGHDTQYF.

This clonotype was found many times. Written as DNA, the CDR3 is TGTGCCAGCAGCTGGGGGCACTCAGAGACCCAGTACTTC. Its translation: CASSWGHSETQYF. This sequence joins TRBV7-2 and TRBJ2-5, with a weak D call TRBD1 (6 bases). Trimming shortened V by 4 bases and J by 4 bases, and 10 bases separated the two germline ends. This CDR3 has 13 amino acids. Germline CDR1 is SGHTA and CDR2 is FQGNSA.

This clonotype was recorded at least ten times. V and J are TRBV6-5 and TRBJ2-3; TRBD2 is a possible D gene (5 bases). The CDR3 consists of 15 residues. Trimming cost V 1 base and J 6 bases, with 14 bases left between them. The V gene's germline CDR1 is MNHEY and CDR2 SVGAGI. In DNA form, the CDR3 reads TGTGCCAGCAGTTACTGGGCGGGCCGGGTGGATACGCAGTATTTT. This translates into CASSYWAGRVDTQYF.

This clonotype was seen repeatedly, ten times or more. The V call is TRBV7-2, the J call TRBJ2-7; D perhaps matches TRBD2 (5 bases). The CDR3 runs 14 residues. The V gene's germline CDR1 is SGHTA and CDR2 FQGNSA. Trimming left V 0 bases short and J 0 bases short, with 6 bases between. CDR3 sequence: CASSLAGSSYEQYF. In DNA form, the CDR3 reads TGTGCCAGCAGCTTAGCGGGGAGCTCCTACGAGCAGTACTTC.